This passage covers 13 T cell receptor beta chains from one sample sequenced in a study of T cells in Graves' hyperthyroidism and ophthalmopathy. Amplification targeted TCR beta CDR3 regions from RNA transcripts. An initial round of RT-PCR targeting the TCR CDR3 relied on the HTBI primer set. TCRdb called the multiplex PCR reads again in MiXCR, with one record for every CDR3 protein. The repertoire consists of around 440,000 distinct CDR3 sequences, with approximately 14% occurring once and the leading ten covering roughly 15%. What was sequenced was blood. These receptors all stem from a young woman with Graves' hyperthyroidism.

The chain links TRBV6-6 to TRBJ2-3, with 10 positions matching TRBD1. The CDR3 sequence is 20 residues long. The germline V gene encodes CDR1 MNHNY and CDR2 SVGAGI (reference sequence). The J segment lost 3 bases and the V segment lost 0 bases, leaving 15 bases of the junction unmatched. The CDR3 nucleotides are TGTGCCAGCAGTTACTCGTCTTACTGGGACAGGGGAAAAAGAACAGATACGCAGTATTTT. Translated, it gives CASSYSSYWDRGKRTDTQYF.

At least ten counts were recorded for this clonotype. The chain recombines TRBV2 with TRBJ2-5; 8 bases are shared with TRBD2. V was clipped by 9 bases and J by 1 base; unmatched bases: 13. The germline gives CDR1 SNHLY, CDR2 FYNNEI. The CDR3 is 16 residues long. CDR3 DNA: TGTGCCAGGGCTCTTGGGCGGGGGGCCTCCCAAGAGACCCAGTACTTC. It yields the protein CARALGRGASQETQYF.

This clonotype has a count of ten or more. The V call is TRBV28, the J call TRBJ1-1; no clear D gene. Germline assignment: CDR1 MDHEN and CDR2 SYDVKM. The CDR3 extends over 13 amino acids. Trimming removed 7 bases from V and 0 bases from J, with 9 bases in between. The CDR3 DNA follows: TGTGCCAGCACTGGCCGGATGAACACTGAAGCTTTCTTT. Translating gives CASTGRMNTEAFF.

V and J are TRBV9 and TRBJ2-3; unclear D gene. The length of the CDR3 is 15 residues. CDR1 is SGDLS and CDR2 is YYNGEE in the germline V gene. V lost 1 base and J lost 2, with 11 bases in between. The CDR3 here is CASSVSYPNTDTQYF. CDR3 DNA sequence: TGTGCCAGCAGCGTAAGTTATCCCAACACAGATACGCAGTATTTT.

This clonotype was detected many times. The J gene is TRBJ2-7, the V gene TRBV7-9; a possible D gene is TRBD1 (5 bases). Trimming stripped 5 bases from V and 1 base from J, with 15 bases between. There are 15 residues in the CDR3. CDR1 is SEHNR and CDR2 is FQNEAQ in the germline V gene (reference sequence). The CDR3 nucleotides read TGTGCCAGCAGCCGCGGTCTACAGGATTCCTACGAGCAGTACTTC. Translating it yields CASSRGLQDSYEQYF.

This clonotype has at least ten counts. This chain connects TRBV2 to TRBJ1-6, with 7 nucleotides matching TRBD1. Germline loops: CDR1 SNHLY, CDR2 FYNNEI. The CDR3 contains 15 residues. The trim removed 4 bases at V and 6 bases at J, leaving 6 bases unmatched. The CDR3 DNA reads TGTGCCAGCAGTGCCCCGACAGGGTTTAATTCACCCCTCCACTTT. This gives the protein CASSAPTGFNSPLHF.

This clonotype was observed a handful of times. CDR3 sequence reads: CASRESGTGELFF. The CDR3, as DNA: TGTGCCAGTAGGGAGTCTGGCACCGGGGAGCTGTTTTTT. This chain uses TRBV19 with TRBJ2-2; D unresolved. The CDR3 spans 13 residues. Looked up from germline, CDR1 is LNHDA and CDR2 is SQIVND (reference sequence). The ends were cut back, 6 bases at V and 4 bases at J, with 9 bases in the middle.

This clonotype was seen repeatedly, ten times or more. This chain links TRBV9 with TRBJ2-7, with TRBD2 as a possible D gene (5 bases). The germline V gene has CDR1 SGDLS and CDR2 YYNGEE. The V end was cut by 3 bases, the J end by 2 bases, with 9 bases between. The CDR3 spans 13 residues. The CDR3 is CASSGETAYEQYF. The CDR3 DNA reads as TGTGCCAGCAGCGGGGAGACGGCCTACGAGCAGTACTTC. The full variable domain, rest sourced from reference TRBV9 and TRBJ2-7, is DSGVTQTPKHLITATGQRVTLRCSPRSGDLSVYWYQQSLDQGLQFLIQYYNGEERAKGNILERFSAQQFPDLHSELNLSSLELGDSALYFCASSGETAYEQYFGPGTRLTVT.

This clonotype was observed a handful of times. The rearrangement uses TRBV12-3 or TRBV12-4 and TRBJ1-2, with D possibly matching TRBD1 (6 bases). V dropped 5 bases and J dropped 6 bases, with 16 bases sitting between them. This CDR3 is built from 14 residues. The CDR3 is CASSRVTGLDGYTF. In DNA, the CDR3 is TGTGCCAGCAGTCGAGTTACAGGGTTGGATGGCTACACCTTC.

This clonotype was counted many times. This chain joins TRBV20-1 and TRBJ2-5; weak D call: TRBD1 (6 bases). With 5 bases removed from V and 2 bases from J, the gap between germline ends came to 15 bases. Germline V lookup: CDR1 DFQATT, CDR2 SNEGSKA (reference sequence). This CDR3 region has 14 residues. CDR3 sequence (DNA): TGCAGTGCTCAAGAATTGACAGGACAAGAGACCCAGTACTTC. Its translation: CSAQELTGQETQYF.

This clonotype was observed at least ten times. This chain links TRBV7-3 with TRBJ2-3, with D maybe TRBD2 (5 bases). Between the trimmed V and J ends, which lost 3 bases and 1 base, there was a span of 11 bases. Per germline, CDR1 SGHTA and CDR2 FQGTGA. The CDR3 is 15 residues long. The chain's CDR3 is CASSLSGIRTDTQYF. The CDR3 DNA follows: TGTGCCAGCAGCTTGAGCGGCATCCGCACAGATACGCAGTATTTT. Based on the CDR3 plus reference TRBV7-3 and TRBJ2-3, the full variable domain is GAGVSQTPSNKVTEKGKYVELRCDPISGHTALYWYRQSLGQGPEFLIYFQGTGAADDSGLPNDRFFAVRPEGSVSTLKIQRTERGDSAVYLCASSLSGIRTDTQYFGPGTRLTVL.

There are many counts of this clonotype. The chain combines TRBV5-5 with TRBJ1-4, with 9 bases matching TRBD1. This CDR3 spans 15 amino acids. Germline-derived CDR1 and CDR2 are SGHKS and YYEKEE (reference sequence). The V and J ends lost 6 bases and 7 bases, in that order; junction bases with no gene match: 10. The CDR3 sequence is CASTKGGTGTEKLFF. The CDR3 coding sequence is TGTGCCAGCACTAAAGGAGGGACAGGGACTGAAAAACTGTTTTTT.

CDR3: CASSPRRRDGYTF. In nucleotides, the CDR3 is TGTGCCAGCAGCCCCCGTCGGAGGGACGGCTACACCTTC. The rearrangement links TRBV14 to TRBJ1-2, with TRBD1 as a possible D gene (5 bases). The CDR3 sequence is 13 residues long. Trimming shortened V by 4 bases and J by 8 bases, and 14 bases separated the two germline ends. Per the germline V gene, CDR1 is SGHDN and CDR2 is FVKESK.